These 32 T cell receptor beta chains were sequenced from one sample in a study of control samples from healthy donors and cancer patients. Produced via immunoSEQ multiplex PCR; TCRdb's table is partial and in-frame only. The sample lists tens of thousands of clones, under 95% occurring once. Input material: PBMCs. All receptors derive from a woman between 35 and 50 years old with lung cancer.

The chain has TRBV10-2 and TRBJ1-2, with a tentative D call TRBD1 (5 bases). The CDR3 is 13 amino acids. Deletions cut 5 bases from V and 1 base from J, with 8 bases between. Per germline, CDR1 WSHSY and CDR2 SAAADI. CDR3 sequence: CASSLDSNYGYTF. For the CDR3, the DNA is TGCGCCAGCAGTCTTGACAGTAACTATGGCTACACCTTC.

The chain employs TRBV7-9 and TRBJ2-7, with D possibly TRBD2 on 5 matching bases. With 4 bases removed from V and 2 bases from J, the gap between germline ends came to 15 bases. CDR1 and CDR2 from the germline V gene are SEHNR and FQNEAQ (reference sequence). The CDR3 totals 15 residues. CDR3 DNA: TGTGCCAGCAGCTCGGAAAGAGTCGGGGCCTACGAGCAGTACTTC. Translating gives CASSSERVGAYEQYF.

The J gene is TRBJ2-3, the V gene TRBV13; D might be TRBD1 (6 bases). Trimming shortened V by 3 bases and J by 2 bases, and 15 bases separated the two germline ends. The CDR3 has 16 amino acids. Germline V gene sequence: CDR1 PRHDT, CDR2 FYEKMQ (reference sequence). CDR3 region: CASSFTGQTDTDTQYF. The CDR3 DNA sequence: TGTGCCAGCAGCTTTACAGGGCAGACCGACACAGATACGCAGTATTTT.

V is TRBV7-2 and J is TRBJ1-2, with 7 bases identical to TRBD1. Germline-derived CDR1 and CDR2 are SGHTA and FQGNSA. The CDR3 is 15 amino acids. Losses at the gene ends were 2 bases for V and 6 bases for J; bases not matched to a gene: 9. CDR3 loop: CASSLLWGDRNGYTF. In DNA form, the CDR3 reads TGTGCCAGCAGCTTATTATGGGGGGACAGAAATGGCTACACCTTC.

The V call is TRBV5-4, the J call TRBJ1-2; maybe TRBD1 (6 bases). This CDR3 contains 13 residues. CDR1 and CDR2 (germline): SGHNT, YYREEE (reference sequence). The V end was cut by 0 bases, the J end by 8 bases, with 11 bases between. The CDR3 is CASSLVGGQGYTF. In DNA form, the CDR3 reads TGTGCCAGCAGCTTGGTAGGGGGGCAAGGCTACACCTTC.

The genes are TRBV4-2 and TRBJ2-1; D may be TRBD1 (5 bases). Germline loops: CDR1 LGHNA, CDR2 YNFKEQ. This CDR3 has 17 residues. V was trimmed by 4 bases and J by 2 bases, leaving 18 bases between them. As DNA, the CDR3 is TGTGCCAGCAGCCCGACGGACACAGACGATCCCTACAATGAGCAGTTCTTC. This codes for CASSPTDTDDPYNEQFF.

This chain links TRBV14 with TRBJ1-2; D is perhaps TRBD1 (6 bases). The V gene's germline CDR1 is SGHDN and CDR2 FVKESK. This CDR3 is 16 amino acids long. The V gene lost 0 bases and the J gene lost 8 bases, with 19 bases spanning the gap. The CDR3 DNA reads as TGTGCCAGCAGCCAAGAGATGTGCGGGGGCGCGGGGGGCTACACCTTC. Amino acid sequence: CASSQEMCGGAGGYTF.

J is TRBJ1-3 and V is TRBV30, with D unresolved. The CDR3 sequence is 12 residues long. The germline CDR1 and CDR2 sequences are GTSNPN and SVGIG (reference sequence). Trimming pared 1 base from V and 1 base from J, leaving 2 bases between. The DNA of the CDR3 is TGTGCCTGGAGTGGTTCTGGAAACACCATATATTTT. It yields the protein CAWSGSGNTIYF.

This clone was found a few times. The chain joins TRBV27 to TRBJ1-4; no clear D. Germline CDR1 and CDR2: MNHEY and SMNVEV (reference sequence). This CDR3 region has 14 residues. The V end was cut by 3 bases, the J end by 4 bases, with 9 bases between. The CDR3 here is CASSLAGYNEKLFF. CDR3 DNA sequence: TGTGCCAGCAGTTTGGCCGGGTATAATGAAAAACTGTTTTTT.

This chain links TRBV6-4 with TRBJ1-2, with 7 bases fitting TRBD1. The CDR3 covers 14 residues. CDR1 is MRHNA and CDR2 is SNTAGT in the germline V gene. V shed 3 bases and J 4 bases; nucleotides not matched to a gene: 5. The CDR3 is CASSEEGARYGYTF. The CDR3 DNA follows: TGTGCCAGCAGTGAAGAGGGGGCTCGCTATGGCTACACCTTC.

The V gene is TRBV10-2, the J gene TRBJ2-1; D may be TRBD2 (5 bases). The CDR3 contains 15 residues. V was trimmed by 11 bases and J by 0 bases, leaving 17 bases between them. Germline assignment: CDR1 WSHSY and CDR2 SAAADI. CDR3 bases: TGCGCCTCCGCCGCGGGTACACCCTCCTACAATGAGCAGTTCTTC. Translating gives CASAAGTPSYNEQFF.

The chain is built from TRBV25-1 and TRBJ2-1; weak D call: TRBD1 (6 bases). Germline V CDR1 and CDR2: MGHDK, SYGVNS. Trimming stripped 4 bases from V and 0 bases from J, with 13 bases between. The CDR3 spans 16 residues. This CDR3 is CASSVTTGISYNEQFF. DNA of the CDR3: TGTGCCAGCAGTGTTACTACAGGGATCTCCTACAATGAGCAGTTCTTC. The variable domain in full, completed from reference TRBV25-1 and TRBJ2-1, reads EADIYQTPRYLVIGTGKKITLECSQTMGHDKMYWYQQDPGMELHLIHYSYGVNSTEKGDLSSESTVSRIRTEHFPLTLESARPSHTSQYLCASSVTTGISYNEQFFGPGTRLTVL.

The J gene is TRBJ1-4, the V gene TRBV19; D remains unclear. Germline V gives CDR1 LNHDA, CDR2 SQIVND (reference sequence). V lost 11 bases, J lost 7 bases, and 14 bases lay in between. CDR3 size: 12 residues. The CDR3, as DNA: TGTGCCTCCTCACCGCAGGTTGAAAAACTGTTTTTT. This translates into CASSPQVEKLFF.

The CDR3 region is CASSPAHLTGANVLTF. The CDR3 DNA follows: TGTGCCAGCAGTCCCGCGCACCTGACTGGGGCCAACGTCCTGACTTTC. The chain joins TRBV27 to TRBJ2-6; D unclear. The CDR3 has 16 residues. Trimming pared 5 bases from V and 2 bases from J, leaving 13 bases between. Germline CDR1 is MNHEY and CDR2 is SMNVEV (reference sequence).

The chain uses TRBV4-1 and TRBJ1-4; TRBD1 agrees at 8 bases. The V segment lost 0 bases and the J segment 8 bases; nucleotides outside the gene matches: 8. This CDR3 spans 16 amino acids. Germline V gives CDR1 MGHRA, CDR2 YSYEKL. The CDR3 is CASSQDLGQAGEKLFF. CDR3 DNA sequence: TGCGCCAGCAGCCAAGATCTGGGACAGGCAGGAGAAAAACTGTTTTTT.

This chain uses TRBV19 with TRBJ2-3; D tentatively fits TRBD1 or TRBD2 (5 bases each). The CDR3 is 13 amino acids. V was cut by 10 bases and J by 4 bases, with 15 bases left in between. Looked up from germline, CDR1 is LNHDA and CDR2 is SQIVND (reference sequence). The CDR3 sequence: CATWGDSADTQYF. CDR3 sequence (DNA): TGTGCCACTTGGGGAGACAGCGCAGATACGCAGTATTTT.

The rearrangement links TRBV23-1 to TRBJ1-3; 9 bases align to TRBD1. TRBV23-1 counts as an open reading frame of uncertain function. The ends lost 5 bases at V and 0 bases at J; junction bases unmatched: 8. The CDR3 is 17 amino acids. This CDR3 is CASSIFRDRDSGNTIYF. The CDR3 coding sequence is TGCGCCAGCAGTATATTTCGGGACAGGGACTCTGGAAACACCATATATTTT.

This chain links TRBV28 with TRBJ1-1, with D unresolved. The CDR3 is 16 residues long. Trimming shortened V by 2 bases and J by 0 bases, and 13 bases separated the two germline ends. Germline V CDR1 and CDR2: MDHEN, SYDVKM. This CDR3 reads CASSLGAVTMNTEAFF. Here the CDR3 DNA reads TGTGCCAGCAGTTTAGGCGCAGTAACCATGAACACTGAAGCTTTCTTT. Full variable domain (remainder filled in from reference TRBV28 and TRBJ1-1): DVKVTQSSRYLVKRTGEKVFLECVQDMDHENMFWYRQDPGLGLRLIYFSYDVKMKEKGDIPEGYSVSREKKERFSLILESASTNQTSMYLCASSLGAVTMNTEAFFGQGTRLTVV.

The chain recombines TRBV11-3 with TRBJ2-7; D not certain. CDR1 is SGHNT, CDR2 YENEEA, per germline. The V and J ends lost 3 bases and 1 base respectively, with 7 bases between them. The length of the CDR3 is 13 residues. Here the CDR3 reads CASSFGRSYEQYF. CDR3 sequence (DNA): TGTGCCAGCAGCTTCGGCCGATCCTACGAGCAGTACTTC.

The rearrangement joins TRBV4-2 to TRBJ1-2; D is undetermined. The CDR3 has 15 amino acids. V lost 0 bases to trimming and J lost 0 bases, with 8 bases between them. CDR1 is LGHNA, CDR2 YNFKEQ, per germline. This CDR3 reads CASSQDGEANYGYTF. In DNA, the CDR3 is TGTGCCAGCAGCCAAGATGGGGAGGCTAACTATGGCTACACCTTC.

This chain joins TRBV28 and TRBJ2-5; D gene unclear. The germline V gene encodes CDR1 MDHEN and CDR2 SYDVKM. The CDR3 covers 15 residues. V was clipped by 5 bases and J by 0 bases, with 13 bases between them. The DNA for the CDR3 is TGTGCCAGCAGTACCGTGGAAAAGTACCAAGAGACCCAGTACTTC. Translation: CASSTVEKYQETQYF.

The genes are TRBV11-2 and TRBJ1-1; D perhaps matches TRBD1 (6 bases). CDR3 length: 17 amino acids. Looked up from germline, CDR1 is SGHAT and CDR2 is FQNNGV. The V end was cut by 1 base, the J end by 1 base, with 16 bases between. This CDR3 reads CASSLVVVEGGNTEAFF. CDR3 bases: TGTGCCAGCAGCTTAGTTGTGGTCGAAGGGGGGAACACTGAAGCTTTCTTT. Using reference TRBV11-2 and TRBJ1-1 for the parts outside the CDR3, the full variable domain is EAGVAQSPRYKIIEKRQSVAFWCNPISGHATLYWYQQILGQGPKLLIQFQNNGVVDDSQLPKDRFSAERLKGVDSTLKIQPAKLEDSAVYLCASSLVVVEGGNTEAFFGQGTRLTVV.

The CDR3 spells CASSLQGEGYEQYF. For the CDR3, the DNA is TGTGCCAGCAGTCTACAGGGAGAAGGGTACGAGCAGTACTTC. The chain is built from TRBV6-6 and TRBJ2-7; a weak D match, TRBD1 (6 bases). V shed 5 bases and J shed 4 bases, with 15 bases lying between them. The CDR3 is 14 amino acids. Germline CDR1 reads MNHNY; CDR2 reads SVGAGI (reference sequence).

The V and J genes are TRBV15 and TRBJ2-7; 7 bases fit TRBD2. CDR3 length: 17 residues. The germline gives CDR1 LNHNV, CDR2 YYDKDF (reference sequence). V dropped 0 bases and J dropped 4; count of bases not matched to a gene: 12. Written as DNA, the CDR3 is TGTGCCACCAGCAGAGATCTGGGTGCCGGGGGGAATTACGAGCAGTACTTC. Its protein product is CATSRDLGAGGNYEQYF.

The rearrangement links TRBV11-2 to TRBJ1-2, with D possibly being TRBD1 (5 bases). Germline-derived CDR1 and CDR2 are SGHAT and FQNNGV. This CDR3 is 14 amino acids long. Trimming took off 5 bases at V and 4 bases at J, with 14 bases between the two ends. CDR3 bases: TGTGCCAGCAGCGGTGGCAGGGAGCTCTATGGCTACACCTTC. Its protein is CASSGGRELYGYTF.

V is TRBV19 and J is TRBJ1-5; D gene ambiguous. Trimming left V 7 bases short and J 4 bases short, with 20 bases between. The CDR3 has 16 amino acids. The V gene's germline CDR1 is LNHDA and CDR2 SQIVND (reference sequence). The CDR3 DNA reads TGTGCCAGTACCTCCCCTCCGGGAGTCCTTAATCAGCCCCAGCATTTT. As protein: CASTSPPGVLNQPQHF.

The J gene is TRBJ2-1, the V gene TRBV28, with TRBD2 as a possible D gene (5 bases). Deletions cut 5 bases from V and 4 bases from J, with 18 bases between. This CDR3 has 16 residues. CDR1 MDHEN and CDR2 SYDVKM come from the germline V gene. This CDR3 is CASSARKSGSYNEQFF. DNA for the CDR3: TGTGCCAGCAGTGCCCGGAAAAGCGGCTCTTACAATGAGCAGTTCTTC.

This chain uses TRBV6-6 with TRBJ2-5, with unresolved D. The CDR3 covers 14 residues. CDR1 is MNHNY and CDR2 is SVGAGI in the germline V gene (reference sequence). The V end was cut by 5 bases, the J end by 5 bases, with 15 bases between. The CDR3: CASSTTTTVETQYF. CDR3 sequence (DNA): TGTGCCAGCAGTACGACGACCACTGTTGAGACCCAGTACTTC.

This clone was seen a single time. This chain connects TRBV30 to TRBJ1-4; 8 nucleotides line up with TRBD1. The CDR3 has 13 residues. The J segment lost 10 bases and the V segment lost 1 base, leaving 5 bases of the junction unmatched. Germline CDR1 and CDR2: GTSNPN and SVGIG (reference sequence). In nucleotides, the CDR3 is TGTGCCTGGAGTGCCGACGACAGGGGAAAACTGTTTTTT. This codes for CAWSADDRGKLFF.

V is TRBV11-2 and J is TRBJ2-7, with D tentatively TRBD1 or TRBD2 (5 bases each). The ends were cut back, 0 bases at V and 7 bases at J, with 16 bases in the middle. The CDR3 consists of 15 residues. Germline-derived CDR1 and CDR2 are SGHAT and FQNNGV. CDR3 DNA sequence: TGTGCCAGCAGCTTAGATCGAGACGGGACCCAGGAGCAGTACTTC. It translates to CASSLDRDGTQEQYF.

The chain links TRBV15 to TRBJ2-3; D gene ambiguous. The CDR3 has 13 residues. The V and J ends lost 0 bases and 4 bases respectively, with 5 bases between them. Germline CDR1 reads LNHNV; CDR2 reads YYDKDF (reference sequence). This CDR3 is CATSRDPADTQYF. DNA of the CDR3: TGTGCCACCAGCAGAGACCCAGCAGATACGCAGTATTTT.

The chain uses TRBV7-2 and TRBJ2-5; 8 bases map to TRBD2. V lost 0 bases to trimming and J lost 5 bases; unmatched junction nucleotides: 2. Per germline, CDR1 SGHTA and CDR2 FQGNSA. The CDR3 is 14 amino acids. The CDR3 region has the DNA TGTGCCAGCAGCTTAGCGGCTAGCGGGGAGACCCAGTACTTC. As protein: CASSLAASGETQYF.